The 6 T cell receptor beta chains listed next were all sequenced from one sample in a study of patients and donors after allogeneic stem cell transplantation. TCRdb fed the RT-PCR reads into MiXCR, producing one record per CDR3 protein. The data contain tens of thousands of distinct CDR3 sequences, about 6.8% of them singletons. Sequencing was performed on blood, either unsorted or a sorted T cell fraction (not recorded which). Source of these receptors: a human donor who was either an allogeneic HSCT recipient or a stem cell or donor lymphocyte infusion donor (not recorded which). It is not recorded whose cells these are; they may come from a transplant donor.

In this sample, this clonotype turned up many times. This chain links TRBV20-1 with TRBJ2-1; either TRBD1 or TRBD2 may fit D (5 bases each). The ends were cut back, 2 bases at V and 5 bases at J, with 7 bases in the middle. The CDR3 covers 12 residues. Germline CDR1 and CDR2: DFQATT and SNEGSKA (reference sequence). CDR3 residues: CSARWGNNEQFF. The CDR3 bases are TGCAGTGCTAGATGGGGGAACAATGAGCAGTTCTTC.

CDR3 nucleotide sequence: TGTGCCAGTAGTATACCTGGGGGGGGTAGCTACCCGAACACTGAAGCTTTCTTT. Translating it yields CASSIPGGGSYPNTEAFF. The rearrangement joins TRBV19 to TRBJ1-1, with TRBD1 as a possible D gene (5 bases). In germline, CDR1 is LNHDA, CDR2 SQIVND (reference sequence). This CDR3 comprises 18 residues. Trimming took off 2 bases at V and 1 base at J, with 20 bases between the two ends. Full variable domain (outside the CDR3, taken from reference TRBV19 and TRBJ1-1): DGGITQSPKYLFRKEGQNVTLSCEQNLNHDAMYWYRQDPGQGLRLIYYSQIVNDFQKGDIAEGYSVSREKKESFPLTVTSAQKNPTAFYLCASSIPGGGSYPNTEAFFGQGTRLTVV.

This clonotype was picked up many times. The chain carries TRBV3-1 and TRBJ2-1, with D unclear. V gave up 1 base and J gave up 9 bases, with 13 bases separating them. The CDR3 runs 14 residues. Germline V gene data show CDR1 as LGHDT and CDR2 as YNNKEL (reference sequence). DNA for the CDR3: TGTGCCAGCAGCCAAGGCCCTGCTCGCGTTGAGCAGTTCTTC. Its translation: CASSQGPARVEQFF.

This clonotype was picked up a small number of times. The DNA for the CDR3 is TGTGCCAGCAGTTCGCGGCTCGAGGGACCAACTAATGAAAAACTGTTTTTT. Amino acid sequence: CASSSRLEGPTNEKLFF. The chain links TRBV27 to TRBJ1-4, with D tentatively TRBD1 (5 bases). From germline, CDR1 is MNHEY and CDR2 SMNVEV (reference sequence). V was cut by 4 bases and J by 0 bases, with 15 bases left in between. There are 17 residues in the CDR3.

This clonotype appeared many times. The chain carries TRBV12-3 or TRBV12-4 and TRBJ2-7, with 8 bases fitting TRBD2. CDR3 length: 15 amino acids. V was pared by 1 base and J by 1 base, with 3 bases of the junction left unmatched. The chain's CDR3 is CASSLDPSGSYEQYF. The CDR3 DNA is TGTGCCAGCAGTTTAGACCCTAGCGGGTCCTACGAGCAGTACTTC.

The chain has TRBV6-2 or TRBV6-3 and TRBJ1-1; D uncertain. The germline gives CDR1 MNHEY, CDR2 SVGEGT. The CDR3 extends over 14 amino acids. Trimming took off 2 bases at V and 0 bases at J, with 7 bases between the two ends. The CDR3 here is CASSYGHMNTEAFF. For the CDR3, the DNA is TGTGCCAGCAGTTACGGCCACATGAACACTGAAGCTTTCTTT.